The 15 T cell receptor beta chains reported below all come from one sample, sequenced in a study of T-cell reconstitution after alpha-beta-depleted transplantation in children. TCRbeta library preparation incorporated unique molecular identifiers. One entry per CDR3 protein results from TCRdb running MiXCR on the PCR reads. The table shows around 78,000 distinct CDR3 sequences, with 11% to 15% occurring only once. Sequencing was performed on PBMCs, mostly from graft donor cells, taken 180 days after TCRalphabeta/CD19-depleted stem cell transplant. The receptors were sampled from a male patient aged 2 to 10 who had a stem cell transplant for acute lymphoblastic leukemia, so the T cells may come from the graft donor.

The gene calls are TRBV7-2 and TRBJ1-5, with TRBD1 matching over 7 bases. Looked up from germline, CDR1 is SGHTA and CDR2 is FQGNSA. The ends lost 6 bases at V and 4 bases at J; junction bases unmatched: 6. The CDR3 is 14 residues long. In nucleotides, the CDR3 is TGTGCCAGCAGGCCAGGGGGAGGGAATCAGCCCCAGCATTTT. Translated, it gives CASRPGGGNQPQHF.

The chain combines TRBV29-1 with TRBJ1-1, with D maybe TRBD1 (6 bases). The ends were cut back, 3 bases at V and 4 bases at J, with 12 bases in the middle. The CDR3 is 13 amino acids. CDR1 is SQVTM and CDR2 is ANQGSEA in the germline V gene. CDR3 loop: CSVEGALVTEAFF. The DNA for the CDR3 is TGCAGCGTTGAGGGGGCGTTGGTCACTGAAGCTTTCTTT.

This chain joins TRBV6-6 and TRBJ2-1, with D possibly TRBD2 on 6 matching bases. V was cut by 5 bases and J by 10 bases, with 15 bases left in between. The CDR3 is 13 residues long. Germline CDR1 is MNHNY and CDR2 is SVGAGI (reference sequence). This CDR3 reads CASSQDYLREQFF. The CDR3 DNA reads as TGTGCCAGCAGTCAGGACTACTTACGGGAGCAGTTCTTC.

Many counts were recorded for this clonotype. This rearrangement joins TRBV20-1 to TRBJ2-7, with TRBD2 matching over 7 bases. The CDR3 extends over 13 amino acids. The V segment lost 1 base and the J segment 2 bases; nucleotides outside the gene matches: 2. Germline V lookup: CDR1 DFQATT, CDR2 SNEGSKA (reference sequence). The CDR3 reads CSARGSGAYEQYF. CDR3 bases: TGCAGTGCTAGAGGAAGCGGGGCCTACGAGCAGTACTTC.

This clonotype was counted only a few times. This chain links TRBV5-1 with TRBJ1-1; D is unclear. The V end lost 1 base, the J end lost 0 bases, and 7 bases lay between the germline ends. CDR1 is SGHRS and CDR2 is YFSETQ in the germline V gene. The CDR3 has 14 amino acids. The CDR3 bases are TGCGCCAGCAGCTTGAGTCGTATGAACACTGAAGCTTTCTTT. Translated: CASSLSRMNTEAFF. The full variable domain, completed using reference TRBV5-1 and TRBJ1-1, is KAGVTQTPRYLIKTRGQQVTLSCSPISGHRSVSWYQQTPGQGLQFLFEYFSETQRNKGNFPGRFSGRQFSNSRSEMNVSTLELGDSALYLCASSLSRMNTEAFFGQGTRLTVV.

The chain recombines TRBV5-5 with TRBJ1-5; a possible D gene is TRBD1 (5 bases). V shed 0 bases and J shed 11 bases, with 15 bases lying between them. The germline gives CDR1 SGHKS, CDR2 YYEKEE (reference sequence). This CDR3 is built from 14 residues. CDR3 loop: CASSLDRVIRAQHF. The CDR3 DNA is TGTGCCAGCAGCTTGGACAGAGTAATCAGGGCCCAGCATTTT.

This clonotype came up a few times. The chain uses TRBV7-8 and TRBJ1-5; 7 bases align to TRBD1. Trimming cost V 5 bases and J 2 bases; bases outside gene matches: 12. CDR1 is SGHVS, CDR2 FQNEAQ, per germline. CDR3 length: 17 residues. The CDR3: CASSRELAGGGNQPQHF. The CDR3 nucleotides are TGTGCCAGCAGCCGCGAACTAGCAGGGGGAGGCAATCAGCCCCAGCATTTT.

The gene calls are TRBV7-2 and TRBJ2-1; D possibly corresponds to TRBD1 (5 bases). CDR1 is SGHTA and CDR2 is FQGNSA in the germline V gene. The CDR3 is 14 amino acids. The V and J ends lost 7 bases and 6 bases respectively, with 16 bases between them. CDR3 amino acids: CASTRWGASNEQFF. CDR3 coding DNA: TGTGCCAGCACCAGATGGGGCGCCTCCAATGAGCAGTTCTTC.

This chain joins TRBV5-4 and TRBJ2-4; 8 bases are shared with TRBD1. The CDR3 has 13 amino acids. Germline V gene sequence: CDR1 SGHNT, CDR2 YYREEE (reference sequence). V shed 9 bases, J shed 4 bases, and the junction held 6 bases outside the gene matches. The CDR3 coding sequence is TGTGCCATCGTGGACAGGGTAAAAAACATTCAGTACTTC. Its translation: CAIVDRVKNIQYF.

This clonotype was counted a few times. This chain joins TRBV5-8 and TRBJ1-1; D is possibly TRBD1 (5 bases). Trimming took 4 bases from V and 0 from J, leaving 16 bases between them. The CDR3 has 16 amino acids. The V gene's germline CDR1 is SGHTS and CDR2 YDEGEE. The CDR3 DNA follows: TGTGCCAGCAGCACCACAGGAAACGGCCTGAACACTGAAGCTTTCTTT. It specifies CASSTTGNGLNTEAFF. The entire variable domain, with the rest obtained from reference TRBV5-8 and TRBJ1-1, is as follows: EAGVTQSPTHLIKTRGQQATLRCSPISGHTSVYWYQQALGLGLQFLLWYDEGEERNRGNFPPRFSGRQFPNYSSELNVNALELEDSALYLCASSTTGNGLNTEAFFGQGTRLTVV.

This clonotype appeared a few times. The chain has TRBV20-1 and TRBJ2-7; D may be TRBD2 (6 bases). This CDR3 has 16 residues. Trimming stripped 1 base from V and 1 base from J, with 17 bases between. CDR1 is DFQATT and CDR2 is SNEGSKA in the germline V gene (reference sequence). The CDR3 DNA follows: TGCAGTGCTAGAGGGTTAGCGGTGGCCTCATCCTACGAGCAGTACTTC. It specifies CSARGLAVASSYEQYF.

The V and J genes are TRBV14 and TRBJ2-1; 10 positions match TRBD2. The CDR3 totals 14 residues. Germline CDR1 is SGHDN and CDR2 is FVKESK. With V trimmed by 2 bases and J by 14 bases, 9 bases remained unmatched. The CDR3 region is CASSQRTSGPVEFF. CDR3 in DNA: TGTGCCAGCAGCCAAAGGACTAGCGGCCCGGTCGAGTTCTTC. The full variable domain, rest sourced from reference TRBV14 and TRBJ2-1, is EAGVTQFPSHSVIEKGQTVTLRCDPISGHDNLYWYRRVMGKEIKFLLHFVKESKQDESGMPNNRFLAERTGGTYSTLKVQPAELEDSGVYFCASSQRTSGPVEFFGPGTRLTVL.

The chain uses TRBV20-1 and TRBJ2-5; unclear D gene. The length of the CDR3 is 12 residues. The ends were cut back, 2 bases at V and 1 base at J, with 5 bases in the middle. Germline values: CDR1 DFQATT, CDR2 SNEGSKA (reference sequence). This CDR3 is CSARRAQETQYF. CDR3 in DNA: TGCAGTGCTAGAAGAGCCCAAGAGACCCAGTACTTC.

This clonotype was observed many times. The CDR3 sequence is CASSQEDYPNYGYTF. The DNA for the CDR3 is TGTGCCAGCAGCCAAGAGGACTATCCGAACTATGGCTACACCTTC. This chain joins TRBV4-2 and TRBJ1-2; D gene ambiguous. V was pared by 0 bases and J by 2 bases, with 10 bases between. The CDR3 is 15 residues long. Germline CDR1 reads LGHNA; CDR2 reads YNFKEQ.

The CDR3 nucleotides read TGCAGCGTTTTTGGACTAGCGGGGGCTTACAATGAGCAGTTCTTC. This gives the protein CSVFGLAGAYNEQFF. The chain employs TRBV29-1 and TRBJ2-1, with TRBD2 matching 13 bases. V was pared by 5 bases and J by 4 bases, with 5 bases of the junction left unmatched. The CDR3 extends over 15 amino acids. CDR1 is SQVTM and CDR2 is ANQGSEA in the germline V gene.